This T cell receptor (beta chain) was profiled in a study of OX40 agonist ivuxolimab in advanced cancers. Whole-study context: Dose-escalation patients had hepatocellular carcinoma, melanoma, renal cell or head and neck cancer. Aged roughly 23 to 80 with a mean of about 60 years, they were more than 80% male. Study outcomes and limitations: Expanded clones were, on average, more numerous in CD8+ T cells than in CD4+.

About this clone: Its antigen is not identified.

Germline CDR1 is SGHTA and CDR2 is FQGNSA. This CDR3 spans 15 amino acids. V gave up 5 bases and J gave up 3 bases; unmatched junction bases: 7. TCRdb's table, derived via immunoSEQ multiplex PCR, lists solely in-frame clones and lacks some. In the table there are about 84,000 clones, around 84% of which are singletons. The chain links TRBV7-2 to TRBJ2-7, with 10 bases matching TRBD2. Specimen: CD4+ or CD8+ T cells sorted from blood, collected in a trial of the OX40 agonist ivuxolimab. This sequence originates from an adult with an advanced solid tumor such as melanoma, head and neck, liver or kidney cancer. The CDR3 is CASSAGLAELYEQYF. DNA of the CDR3: TGTGCCAGCAGCGCAGGACTAGCGGAGCTCTACGAGCAGTACTTC.